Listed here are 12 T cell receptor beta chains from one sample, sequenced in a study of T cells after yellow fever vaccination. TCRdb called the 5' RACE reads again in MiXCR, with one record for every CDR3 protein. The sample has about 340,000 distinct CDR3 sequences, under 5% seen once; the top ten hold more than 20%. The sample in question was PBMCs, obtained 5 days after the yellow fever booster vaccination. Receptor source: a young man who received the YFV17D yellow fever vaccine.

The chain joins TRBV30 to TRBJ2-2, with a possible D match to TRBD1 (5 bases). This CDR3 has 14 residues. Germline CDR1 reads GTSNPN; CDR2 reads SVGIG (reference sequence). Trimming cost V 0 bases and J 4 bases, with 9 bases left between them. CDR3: CAWSVYRLTGELFF. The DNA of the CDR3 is TGTGCCTGGAGTGTCTACAGGCTCACCGGGGAGCTGTTTTTT.

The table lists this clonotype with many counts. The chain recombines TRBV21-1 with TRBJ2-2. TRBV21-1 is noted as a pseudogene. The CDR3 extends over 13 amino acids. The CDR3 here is CASSKDVTGELFF. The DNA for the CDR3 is TGTGCCAGCAGCAAAGATGTCACCGGGGAGCTGTTTTTT.

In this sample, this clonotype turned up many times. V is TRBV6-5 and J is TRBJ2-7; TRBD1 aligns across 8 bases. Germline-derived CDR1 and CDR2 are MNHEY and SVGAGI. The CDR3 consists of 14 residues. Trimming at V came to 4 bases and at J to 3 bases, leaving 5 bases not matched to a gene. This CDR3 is CASSSRTGNYEQYF. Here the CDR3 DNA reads TGTGCCAGCAGTTCGCGGACAGGGAACTACGAGCAGTACTTC.

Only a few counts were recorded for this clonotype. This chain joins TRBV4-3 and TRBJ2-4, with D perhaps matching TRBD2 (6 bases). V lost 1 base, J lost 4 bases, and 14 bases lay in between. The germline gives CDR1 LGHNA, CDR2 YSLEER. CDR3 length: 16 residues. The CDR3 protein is CASSQGGVSSKNIQYF. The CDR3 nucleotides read TGCGCCAGCAGCCAAGGGGGGGTGAGCTCGAAAAACATTCAGTACTTC.

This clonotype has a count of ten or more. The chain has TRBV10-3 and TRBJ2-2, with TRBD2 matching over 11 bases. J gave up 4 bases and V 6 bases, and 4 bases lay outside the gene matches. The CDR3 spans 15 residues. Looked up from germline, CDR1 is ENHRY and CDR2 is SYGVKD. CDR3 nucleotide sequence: TGTGCCATCAGCGCCACTAGCGGGGGCACCGGGGAGCTGTTTTTT. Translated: CAISATSGGTGELFF.

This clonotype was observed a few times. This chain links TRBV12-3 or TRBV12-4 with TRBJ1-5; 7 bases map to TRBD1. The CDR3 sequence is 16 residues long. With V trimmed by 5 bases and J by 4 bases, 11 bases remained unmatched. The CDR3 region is CASSLRQGVLNQPQHF. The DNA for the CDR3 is TGTGCCAGCAGTCTACGGCAGGGGGTTCTAAATCAGCCCCAGCATTTT.

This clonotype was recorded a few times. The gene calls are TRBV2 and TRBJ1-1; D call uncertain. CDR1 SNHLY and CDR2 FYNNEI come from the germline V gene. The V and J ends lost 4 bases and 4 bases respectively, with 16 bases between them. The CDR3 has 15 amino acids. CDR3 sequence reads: CASSVSQVVSTEAFF. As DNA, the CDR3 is TGTGCCAGCAGTGTTTCGCAGGTGGTGAGCACTGAAGCTTTCTTT.

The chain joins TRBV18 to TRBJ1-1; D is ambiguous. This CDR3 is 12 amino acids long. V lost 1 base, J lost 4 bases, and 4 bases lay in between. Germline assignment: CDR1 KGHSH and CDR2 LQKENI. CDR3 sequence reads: CASSPQTTEAFF. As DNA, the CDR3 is TGTGCCAGCTCACCACAGACCACTGAAGCTTTCTTT.

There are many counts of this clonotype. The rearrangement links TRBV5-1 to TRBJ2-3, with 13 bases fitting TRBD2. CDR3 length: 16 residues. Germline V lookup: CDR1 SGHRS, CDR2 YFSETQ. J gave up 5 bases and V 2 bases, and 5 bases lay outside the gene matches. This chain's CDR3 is CASSLGTSGEGDTQYF. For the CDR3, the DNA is TGCGCCAGCAGCTTAGGGACTAGCGGGGAAGGAGATACGCAGTATTTT.

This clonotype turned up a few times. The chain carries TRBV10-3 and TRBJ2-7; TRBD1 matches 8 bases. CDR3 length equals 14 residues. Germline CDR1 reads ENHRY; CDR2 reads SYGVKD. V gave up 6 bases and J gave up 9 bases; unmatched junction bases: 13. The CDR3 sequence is CAISNGQGDYGQYF. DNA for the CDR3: TGTGCCATCAGCAACGGACAGGGCGATTATGGGCAGTACTTC.

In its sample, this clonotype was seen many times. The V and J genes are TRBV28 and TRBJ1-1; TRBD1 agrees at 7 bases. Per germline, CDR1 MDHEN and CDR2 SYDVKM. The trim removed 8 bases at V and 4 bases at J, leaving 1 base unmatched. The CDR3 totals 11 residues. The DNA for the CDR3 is TGTGCCAGCCGACAGGGCACTGAAGCTTTCTTT. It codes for CASRQGTEAFF.

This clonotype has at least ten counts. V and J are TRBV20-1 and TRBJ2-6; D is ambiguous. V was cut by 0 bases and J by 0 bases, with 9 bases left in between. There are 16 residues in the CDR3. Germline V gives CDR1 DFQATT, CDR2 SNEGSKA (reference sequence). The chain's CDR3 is CSARDLRYSGANVLTF. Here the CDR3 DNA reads TGCAGTGCTAGAGATCTACGGTACTCTGGGGCCAACGTCCTGACTTTC.